The source of this T cell receptor (beta chain) is a study of T cells in localized non-small cell lung cancer (dated by TCRdb to between 2020 and 2021). Context from the whole study: T cell repertoires of 200 to 250 early-stage NSCLC patients were analyzed, with tumors being compared against uninvolved tumor-adjacent lungs. Of the NSCLC patients, 129 were male and around 99 were female, and the mean age was approximately 66 years. The cohort comprised 236 treatment-naïve NSCLC patients with resected, localized lung tumors.

The immunoSEQ Assay was used to sequence TCR beta CDR3 regions from DNA. On the study's bioinformatics: T cell density was computed as TCR beta template counts normalized to usable DNA estimated by amplifying housekeeping genes. Richness was estimated with the preseqR package, extrapolating to 400,000 templates for PBMC samples and 120,000 templates for tissue samples. Clonality was calculated as one minus Pielou's evenness. To identify tissue-enriched TCRs, differential abundance testing was run on productive amino-acid clonotypes with a minimum total count of 5 and an alpha of 0.1. The Jaccard Index and the Morisita Overlap Index were used to measure repertoire overlap between compartments. GLIPH clustered TCR beta CDR3s with public tetramer-defined viral CDR3s; viral motifs required at least three viral sequences plus V-gene enrichment. Held by TCRdb, this immuneACCESS table contains in-frame sequences only and omits some clones. Under half of the omission traces to an unresolved V gene where checked; the cause of the rest is unknown. That table furnishes V, J and clone size, whereas the DNA furnished D and trimming. For this sample there are approximately 22,000 clones; 75% to 90% appear just once. The top ten constitute 20% to 25% of the sample.

To note about this clone: What this receptor recognizes is not known. Nothing much larger sits one base from this clone, and base qualities are not available.

The paper as a whole reports these results and caveats: Because multi-region tumor sequencing was not done, intratumor heterogeneity could not be ruled out. Uninvolved tumor-adjacent lung showed the highest T cell clonality, higher than tumor, which suggests more focused antigenic responses in the adjacent lung. A median of 57 of the top 100 tumor clones turned up in the paired uninvolved adjacent lung, and 25 to 35 of those clones also ranked among the top 100 of that same adjacent lung. Since the design was exploratory, TCR variables were selected using unadjusted p-values with no false-discovery rate correction. Longer overall survival was associated with higher T cell density in blood, whereas shorter survival was associated with higher clonality in adjacent lung.

Measured from the cysteine to the phenylalanine, the CDR3 is 15 residues long. Here the CDR3 DNA is all that survives: 45 bases in frame from base 1. V is shortened by 5 bases, J by 4 bases, and the region joining them spans 15 bases. According to the germline V gene (reference sequence), CDR1 reads WNHNN and CDR2 reads SYGVQD. At diagnosis, peripheral blood, uninvolved tumor-adjacent lung and tumor were collected and were preserved as a mix of fresh-frozen and FFPE material. For TCR repertoire profiling, blood samples were analyzed in the form of peripheral blood mononuclear cells. Material: PBMCs, obtained before any cancer treatment. Recombination linked TRBV10-1 to TRBJ1-3; the D gene identity is not certain. The source is a man between 40 and 69 years old with stage II squamous cell lung carcinoma. The DNA sequence is given as TGCGCCAGCAGTACCCACTATCCTGGGGGAAACACCATATATTTT. The translation is CASSTHYPGGNTIYF.